Listed here is a single T cell receptor beta chain. Its specificity is unknown. V shed 4 bases and J 3 bases; nucleotides not matched to a gene: 13. This CDR3 contains 17 residues. Germline CDR1 reads MDHEN; CDR2 reads SYDVKM. The sample comes from a study of cytotoxic CD8 clonotypes in ibrutinib-treated CLL. About the study: A median 12 months of treatment, range 6 to 36, preceded the collection of response samples.

Libraries were prepared by immunoSEQ multiplex PCR; TCRdb keeps only in-frame clonotypes and omits some of them. This sample yields about 17,000 clones, of which around three fifths are seen a single time; 25% belongs to the top ten. Regarding the study as a whole: The times at which samples were taken varied between sustained-remission and progressing patients. Public clonotypes, rarely seen, contracted or held steady on treatment.

This TCR derives from a human donor with chronic lymphocytic leukemia. This material consisted of PBMCs, taken after 12 months of ibrutinib treatment. V and J are TRBV28 and TRBJ2-7; TRBD2 matches 9 bases. The CDR3 nucleotides are TGTGCCAGCAGTTGGGTTTCTGGCGGGAGGGCCGGCTACGAGCAGTACTTC. This sequence encodes CASSWVSGGRAGYEQYF.